A single T cell receptor beta chain is shown here with its context. Its cognate antigen is unknown. This sample is drawn from a study of beta chain features in type 1 diabetes. Notes on the study in general: People with Type 1 diabetes carried modestly yet significantly shorter TCRB CDR3s in all four CD4+ subsets.

Germline V CDR1 and CDR2: SNHLY, FYNNEI. This CDR3 comprises 16 residues. The V and J ends lost 3 bases and 1 base respectively, with 12 bases between them. The investigators reverse transcribed all of the isolated RNA, so they sequenced expressed TCRB transcripts. Some clones are missing from TCRdb's copy, which holds only in-frame ones; the method was immunoSEQ multiplex PCR. The sample carries about 150,000 clones, about an eighth recorded once. The source of this sequence is a man younger than 30 with type 1 diabetes. The gene calls are TRBV2 and TRBJ2-2; the D call may be TRBD1 or TRBD2 (6 bases each). Sequencing used central memory CD4+ T cells from blood. This CDR3 reads CASSEFGGLNTGELFF. DNA for the CDR3: TGTGCCAGCAGTGAGTTCGGGGGCCTGAACACCGGGGAGCTGTTTTTT.